This T cell receptor beta chain was sequenced for a study of cytomegalovirus exposure and HLA in healthy donors. This CDR3 comprises 15 residues. Germline V gene data show CDR1 as SGHKS and CDR2 as YYEKEE (reference sequence). V gave up 0 bases and J gave up 3 bases, with 13 bases separating them. Whole-study findings and limits: In a later analysis, V- and J-gene trimming of beta chains associated with a DCLRE1C missense variant, replicated independently. Exclusion applied to some V segments, including TRBV6-2 and TRBV6-3, as they were indistinguishable. Sequencing likely caused a cluster of highly shared sequence variants.

The PCR made use of 60 Vbeta and 13 Jbeta primers. Method: immunoSEQ multiplex PCR; TCRdb's copy keeps in-frame clones and lacks some. The sample lists about 220,000 clones; approximately 82% were seen once. On this clone itself: Its antigen is not known.

This clonotype was sampled from a young man in good health and CMV-seronegative. The V gene is TRBV5-5, the J gene TRBJ2-7; possible D gene TRBD2, 6 bases. Sample: PBMCs. In DNA, the CDR3 is TGTGCCAGCAGCTTGGTAGCCCAGGGACTCTACGAGCAGTACTTC. Its translation is CASSLVAQGLYEQYF.